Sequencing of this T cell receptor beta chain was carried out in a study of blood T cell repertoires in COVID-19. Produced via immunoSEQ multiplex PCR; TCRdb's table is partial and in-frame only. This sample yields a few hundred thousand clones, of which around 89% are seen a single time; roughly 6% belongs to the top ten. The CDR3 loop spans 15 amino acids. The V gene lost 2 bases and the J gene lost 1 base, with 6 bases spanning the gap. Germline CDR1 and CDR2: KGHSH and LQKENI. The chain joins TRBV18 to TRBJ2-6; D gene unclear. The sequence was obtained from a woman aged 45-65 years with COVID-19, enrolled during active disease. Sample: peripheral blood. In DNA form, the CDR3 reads TGTGCCAGCTCACCAGGAGAATCTGGGGCCAACGTCCTGACTTTC. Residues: CASSPGESGANVLTF.